This T cell receptor (beta chain) derives from a study of blood T cell repertoires in COVID-19. Study-level information: The cDNA or gDNA used as material had been derived from T cells, B-cell-depleted T cells, or PBMCs.

Trimming stripped 2 bases from V and 7 bases from J, with 10 bases between. The CDR3 extends over 14 amino acids. The germline gives CDR1 SGHDT, CDR2 YYEEEE. As processed by the authors: How many nucleated cells were present was estimated from reference gene primer amplification. Produced via immunoSEQ multiplex PCR; TCRdb's table is partial and in-frame only. The V and J calls and clone size come from that table; D and trimming were worked out from the DNA. The table shows 140,000 to 150,000 clones, with 84% occurring only once. This chain connects TRBV5-6 to TRBJ1-6, with a weak D call TRBD1 (6 bases). The sequence came from a human donor in a cohort sampled during active COVID-19. The sequenced sample was peripheral blood. This CDR3 is CASSFGGGNSPLHF. The CDR3 nucleotides read TGTGCCAGCAGCTTCGGGGGGGGCAATTCACCCCTCCACTTT.